The 12 T cell receptor beta chains below come from one sample, sequenced in a study of vaccination effects on CD4 cells after COVID-19. Upon completion of 10 to 11 days in culture, CD4+ T cells were isolated. A PCR test confirmed that the person had SARS-CoV-2 infection between March and December 2020. All study participants received two doses of BNT162b2 or mRNA-1273 vaccine. These receptors lack a known antigen. Libraries were prepared by immunoSEQ multiplex PCR; TCRdb keeps only in-frame clonotypes and omits some of them. The table shows tens of thousands of clones, with about 76% occurring only once. The material was CD4+ T cells from PBMCs cultured without peptide, obtained after COVID-19 vaccination. These receptors were collected from a human donor who had a prior SARS-CoV-2 infection.

The V gene is TRBV19, the J gene TRBJ1-3; 8 positions match TRBD1. J lost 0 bases, V lost 3 bases, and 4 bases had no gene match. The CDR3 consists of 16 residues. In germline, CDR1 is LNHDA, CDR2 SQIVND (reference sequence). The CDR3 protein is CASSMDRAYSGNTIYF. CDR3 sequence (DNA): TGTGCCAGTAGTATGGACAGGGCATACTCTGGAAACACCATATATTTT.

The chain is built from TRBV2 and TRBJ2-1, with D possibly matching TRBD2 (6 bases). The germline CDR1 and CDR2 sequences are SNHLY and FYNNEI. V was pared by 7 bases and J by 4 bases, with 14 bases between. This CDR3 spans 14 amino acids. The CDR3 spells CASISRGNYNEQFF. CDR3 sequence (DNA): TGTGCCAGCATATCGCGGGGAAATTACAATGAGCAGTTCTTC.

This chain uses TRBV5-1 with TRBJ2-7; TRBD1 matches 8 bases. This CDR3 has 16 residues. Germline values: CDR1 SGHRS, CDR2 YFSETQ. Unmatched junction bases numbered 9, after V lost 4 bases and J lost 0 bases. CDR3 in DNA: TGCGCCAGCAGCGTTTACAGGGGGGTGAACTCCTACGAGCAGTACTTC. It specifies CASSVYRGVNSYEQYF.

The rearrangement joins TRBV5-1 to TRBJ2-5; D assignment may be TRBD1 or TRBD2 (5 bases each). The CDR3 length is 11 residues. Germline V gene sequence: CDR1 SGHRS, CDR2 YFSETQ. Deletions cut 9 bases from V and 5 bases from J, with 11 bases between. CDR3 in amino acids: CATRDVETQYF. The CDR3 DNA reads TGCGCCACCAGGGACGTGGAGACCCAGTACTTC.

V and J are TRBV30 and TRBJ2-3, with D perhaps TRBD2 (6 bases). Germline lookup yields CDR1 GTSNPN and CDR2 SVGIG (reference sequence). With 5 bases removed from V and 3 bases from J, the gap between germline ends came to 12 bases. The CDR3 is 13 amino acids. The CDR3 sequence: CAWVAEGTDTQYF. CDR3 coding DNA: TGTGCCTGGGTGGCGGAGGGGACAGATACGCAGTATTTT.

The V and J genes are TRBV5-4 and TRBJ2-1; TRBD2 matches 9 bases. Losses at the gene ends were 0 bases for V and 12 bases for J; bases not matched to a gene: 7. CDR1 and CDR2 (germline): SGHNT, YYREEE (reference sequence). This CDR3 has 14 residues. CDR3 DNA: TGTGCCAGCAGCTTGGGTGGCGGGAGGGCAGTGCAGTTCTTC. Its protein is CASSLGGGRAVQFF.

The gene calls are TRBV4-1 and TRBJ1-6; no firm D call. The V end was cut by 1 base, the J end by 7 bases, with 11 bases between. The CDR3 length is 15 residues. Germline CDR1 MGHRA, CDR2 YSYEKL. This chain's CDR3 is CASSQGVGRNSPLHF. CDR3 nucleotide sequence: TGCGCCAGCAGCCAAGGCGTTGGACGGAATTCACCCCTCCACTTT.

In this sample, this clone turned up a few times. The chain is built from TRBV6-2 or TRBV6-3 and TRBJ1-2; weak D call: TRBD1 (5 bases). V was clipped by 6 bases and J by 2 bases, with 10 bases between them. CDR3 size: 13 residues. The germline V gene encodes CDR1 MNHEY and CDR2 SVGEGT. The CDR3 DNA sequence: TGTGCCAGCAGCCGGGACGGGAACTATGGCTACACCTTC. Its translation: CASSRDGNYGYTF.

Remarks on this clone: The junction departs from germline at one end; a sequencing error may be responsible. The chain links TRBV5-4 to TRBJ1-2; D call uncertain. This CDR3 is built from 16 residues. Germline lookup yields CDR1 SGHNT and CDR2 YYREEE (reference sequence). CDR3 region: CTSSEGDSQAIYGYTF. The DNA for the CDR3 is TGTACCAGCAGCGAAGGAGACTCGCAGGCGATATATGGCTACACCTTC.

V and J are TRBV9 and TRBJ2-7; D possibly corresponds to TRBD1 (5 bases). Between the trimmed V and J ends, which lost 0 bases and 3 bases, there was a span of 10 bases. The CDR3 runs 14 residues. Looked up from germline, CDR1 is SGDLS and CDR2 is YYNGEE. The CDR3 DNA follows: TGTGCCAGCAGCGTAGGCCAGGACAACTACGAGCAGTACTTC. This gives the protein CASSVGQDNYEQYF. The variable domain in full, with the rest retrieved from reference TRBV9 and TRBJ2-7, is DSGVTQTPKHLITATGQRVTLRCSPRSGDLSVYWYQQSLDQGLQFLIQYYNGEERAKGNILERFSAQQFPDLHSELNLSSLELGDSALYFCASSVGQDNYEQYFGPGTRLTVT.

The chain uses TRBV5-5 and TRBJ2-5; TRBD1 matches at 9 bases. This CDR3 region has 14 residues. CDR1 SGHKS and CDR2 YYEKEE come from the germline V gene (reference sequence). Trimming removed 0 bases from V and 5 bases from J; junction bases left unmatched: 2. For the CDR3, the DNA is TGTGCCAGCAGCTTGGGAACAGGGGGCGAGACCCAGTACTTC. It translates to CASSLGTGGETQYF. Variable domain in full (rest from reference TRBV5-5 and TRBJ2-5): DAGVTQSPTHLIKTRGQQVTLRCSPISGHKSVSWYQQVLGQGPQFIFQYYEKEERGRGNFPDRFSARQFPNYSSELNVNALLLGDSALYLCASSLGTGGETQYFGPGTRLLVL.

This clone was detected once. The chain is built from TRBV21-1 and TRBJ1-4. TRBV21-1 is described as a pseudogene. The CDR3 totals 21 residues. This chain's CDR3 is CASSKVTGWDRGKRTNEKLFF. CDR3 DNA sequence: TGTGCCAGCAGCAAAGTAACCGGATGGGATCGGGGGAAACGTACTAATGAAAAACTGTTTTTT.